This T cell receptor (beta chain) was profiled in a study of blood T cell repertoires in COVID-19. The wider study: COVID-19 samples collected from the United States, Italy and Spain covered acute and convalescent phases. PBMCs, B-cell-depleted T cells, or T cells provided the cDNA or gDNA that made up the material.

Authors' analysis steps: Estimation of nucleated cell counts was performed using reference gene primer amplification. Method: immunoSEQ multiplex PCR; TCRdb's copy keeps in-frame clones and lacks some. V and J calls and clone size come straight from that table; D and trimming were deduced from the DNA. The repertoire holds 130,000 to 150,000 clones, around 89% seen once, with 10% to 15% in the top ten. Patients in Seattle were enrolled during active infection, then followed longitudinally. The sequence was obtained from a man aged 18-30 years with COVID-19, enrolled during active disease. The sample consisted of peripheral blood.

CDR3 protein: CASSPDRDRNTGELFF. The DNA for the CDR3 is TGCGCCAGCAGCCCGGACCGGGACAGGAACACCGGGGAGCTGTTTTTT. The chain combines TRBV4-3 with TRBJ2-2; 7 nucleotides agree with TRBD1. V shed 4 bases, J shed 1 base, and the junction held 6 bases outside the gene matches. The CDR3 length is 16 residues. Germline CDR1 and CDR2: LGHNA and YSLEER.